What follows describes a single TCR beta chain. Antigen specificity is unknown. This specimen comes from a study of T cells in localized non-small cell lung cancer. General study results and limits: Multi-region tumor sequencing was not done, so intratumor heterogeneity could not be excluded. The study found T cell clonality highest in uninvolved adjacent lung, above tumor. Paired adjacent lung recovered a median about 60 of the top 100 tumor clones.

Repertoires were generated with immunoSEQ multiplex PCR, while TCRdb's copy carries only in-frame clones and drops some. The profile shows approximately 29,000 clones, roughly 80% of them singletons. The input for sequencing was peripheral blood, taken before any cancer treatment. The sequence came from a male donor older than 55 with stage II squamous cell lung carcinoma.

The CDR3 DNA sequence: TGCGCCAGCAGCTTGGCCGGTCCAGGGACGACTGAAGCTTTCTTT. As protein: CASSLAGPGTTEAFF. V usage is TRBV5-1 and J usage is TRBJ1-1, with D possibly being TRBD1 (5 bases). Germline assignment: CDR1 SGHRS and CDR2 YFSETQ. Between the trimmed V and J ends, which lost 0 bases and 5 bases, there was a span of 14 bases. The CDR3 is 15 residues long. Filled out from reference TRBV5-1 and TRBJ1-1, the complete variable domain reads KAGVTQTPRYLIKTRGQQVTLSCSPISGHRSVSWYQQTPGQGLQFLFEYFSETQRNKGNFPGRFSGRQFSNSRSEMNVSTLELGDSALYLCASSLAGPGTTEAFFGQGTRLTVV.